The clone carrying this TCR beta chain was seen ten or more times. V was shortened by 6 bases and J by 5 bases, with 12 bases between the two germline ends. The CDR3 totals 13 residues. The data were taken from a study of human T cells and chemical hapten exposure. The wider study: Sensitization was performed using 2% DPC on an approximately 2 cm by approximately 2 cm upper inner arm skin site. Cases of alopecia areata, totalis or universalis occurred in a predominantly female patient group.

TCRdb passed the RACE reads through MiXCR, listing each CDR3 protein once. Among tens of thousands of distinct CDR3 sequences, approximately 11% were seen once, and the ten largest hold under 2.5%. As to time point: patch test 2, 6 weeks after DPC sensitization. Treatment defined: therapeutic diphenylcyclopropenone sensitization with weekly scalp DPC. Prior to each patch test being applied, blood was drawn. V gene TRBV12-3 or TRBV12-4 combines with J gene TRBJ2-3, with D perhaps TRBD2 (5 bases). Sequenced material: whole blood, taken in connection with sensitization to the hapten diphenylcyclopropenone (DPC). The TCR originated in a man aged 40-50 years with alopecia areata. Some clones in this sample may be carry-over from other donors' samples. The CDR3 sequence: CASSRDRQDTQYF. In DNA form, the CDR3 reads TGTGCCAGCAGCCGGGATAGGCAAGATACGCAGTATTTT.